This entry lists 2 T cell receptor beta chains sequenced from one sample in a study of T cells after yellow fever vaccination. Using its own MiXCR run on the 5' RACE reads, TCRdb lists one record per CDR3 protein. Among fewer than 500,000 distinct CDR3 sequences listed, 18% were seen once. Source: PBMCs, taken before the yellow fever booster vaccination. These receptors were collected from a man aged 18 to 30 who received the YFV17D yellow fever vaccine.

J is TRBJ2-1 and V is TRBV5-1; D remains ambiguous. Germline CDR1 and CDR2: SGHRS and YFSETQ. The CDR3 is made up of 12 amino acids. Trimming pared 5 bases from V and 9 bases from J, leaving 12 bases between. CDR3 nucleotides: TGCGCCAGCAGTTCGGCCCAAAGTGAGCAGTTCTTC. Translated: CASSSAQSEQFF.

A remark on this clonotype: One end of the junction does not line up with germline, which may come from a read error. This rearrangement joins TRBV2 to TRBJ1-5; D is perhaps TRBD1 (6 bases). CDR1 and CDR2 from the germline V gene are SNHLY and FYNNEI. The CDR3 has 13 residues. CDR3 DNA sequence: TGTGCCAGCAGTCAGGGGATGGATCAGCCCCGGCATTTT. This translates into CASSQGMDQPRHF.